This T cell receptor (beta chain) derives from a study of CD8 T cells in ankylosing spondylitis. Germline V gene lookup returns CDR1 SGHVS and CDR2 FQNEAQ. CDR3 length equals 15 residues. V lost 5 bases to trimming and J lost 2 bases; unmatched junction nucleotides: 6. General study points: Researchers reportedly found disease-linked clones significantly enriched in matched ankylosing spondylitis synovial fluid. A TCR beta motif made of fewer than ten highly homologous variants seemed typical of ankylosing spondylitis blood.

TCRdb recomputed calls from the 5' RACE reads with MiXCR, one row per CDR3 protein. The sample holds 350,000 or so distinct CDR3 sequences, under 8.5% seen once. In this sample, this clonotype turned up a few times. Antigen unknown. The clonotype was recovered from a male donor with ankylosing spondylitis. The sample consisted of blood, either unsorted or a sorted T cell fraction (not recorded which). The V gene is TRBV7-8, the J gene TRBJ1-2; TRBD1 matches 9 bases. CDR3 loop: CASSAQDRGNYGYTF. CDR3 sequence (DNA): TGTGCCAGCAGCGCTCAGGACAGGGGAAACTATGGCTACACCTTC.